The sequence of this TCR beta chain was determined in a study of control samples from healthy donors and cancer patients. The CDR3 is made up of 14 amino acids. The V gene's germline CDR1 is SNHLY and CDR2 FYNNEI. V shed 6 bases and J shed 2 bases, with 14 bases lying between them. Data came from immunoSEQ multiplex PCR; TCRdb stores just in-frame clones and leaves some out. The sample has over 150,000 clones; about 91% are singletons. The sequencing input was blood. The chain is built from TRBV2 and TRBJ2-7; D gene unclear. The receptor was derived from a woman in her thirties or forties in good health. The CDR3 region is CASSRTASTYEQYF. DNA of the CDR3: TGTGCCAGCAGCAGGACCGCCTCGACCTACGAGCAGTACTTC.